The following is a T cell receptor (beta chain) sequence with its context. Its antigen is unknown. One base away there is no much larger clone; base qualities are not given. The library was built by means of the immunoSEQ multiplex PCR assay. In the authors' own workflow: Clones were defined as neoantigen-specific by significant expansion to the relevant peptide and no significant expansion to any other tested peptide. Not all clones reach the TCRdb copy of this immuneACCESS table, which keeps in-frame sequences only. Checked studies attribute under half of the gap to unresolved V genes and leave the rest unexplained. V and J calls and clone size are those listed in that table; D and trimming were worked out from the DNA. Here the sample has approximately 15,000 clones; about 80% occur a single time. The ten most abundant clones make up approximately 11% of the sample. The time point label here, explained by the study, means: roughly ten-day in vitro stimulation with candidate neoantigen peptide 5. Mismatch repair deficiency in every enrolled patient was established by polymerase chain reaction or immunohistochemistry. TCR sequencing was carried out for three patients who responded to pembrolizumab therapy. Each of several ELISpot-reactive candidate neoantigen peptides was used in an approximately 10-day in vitro stimulation prior to TCR sequencing. A control culture lacking peptide was run in an identical manner and was used as the baseline for calculation of clone fold changes. The phase II trial prospectively tested pembrolizumab PD-1 blockade in advanced mismatch repair-deficient cancers regardless of tissue of origin.

V and J are trimmed by 6 bases and 7 bases, and the gene matches miss 8 bases of the junction. CDR1 and CDR2 are read off the germline V gene (reference sequence) as MNHEY and SMNVEV. The CDR3 contains 15 residues, cysteine and phenylalanine counted. The retained sequence is limited to the CDR3, 45 bases, with the frame set at the first base. These data originate in a study of PD-1 blockade in mismatch repair-deficient tumors (TCRdb year 2017). A note on the overall study: Between late 2013 and September 2016, the trial enrolled approximately 90 consecutive patients with eleven to twelve types of mismatch repair-deficient cancer, all of whom had received prior treatment and were progressing. Tumor-associated T cell clones in the peripheral blood of patients responding to PD-1 blockade were tracked using deep sequencing of TCR CDR3 regions.

The full study reports these points: Clonal expansion was elicited by three of the seven peptides, yielding over a hundred unique blood TCRs of which seven were also found in tumor, and every positive peptide was derived from frameshift mutations. After pembrolizumab, tumor-resident clones, which were often undetectable in blood before treatment, expanded rapidly and then contracted, generally ahead of radiologic responses.

The receptor chain draws on TRBV27 and TRBJ1-5; TRBD1 aligns with 11 central bases. This TCR derives from an adult with mismatch repair-deficient cancer. The sample consisted of cells cultured in vitro, taken from a patient treated with pembrolizumab. The sequenced DNA: TGTGCCAGCAGCTCTCGGACAGGGGGCGAGCAGCCCCAGCATTTT. This codes for CASSSRTGGEQPQHF.